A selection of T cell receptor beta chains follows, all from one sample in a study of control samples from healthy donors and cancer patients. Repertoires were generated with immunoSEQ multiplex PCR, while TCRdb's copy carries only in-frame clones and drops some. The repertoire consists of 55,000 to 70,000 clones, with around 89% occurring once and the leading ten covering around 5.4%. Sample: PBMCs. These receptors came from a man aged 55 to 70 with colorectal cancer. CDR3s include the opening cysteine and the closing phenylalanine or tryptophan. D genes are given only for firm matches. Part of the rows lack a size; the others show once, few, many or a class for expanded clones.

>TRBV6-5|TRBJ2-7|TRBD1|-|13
CASGTGASYEQYF
TGTGCCAGCGGGACAGGGGCTTCCTACGAGCAGTACTTC
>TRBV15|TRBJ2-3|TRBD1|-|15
CATGPGTGDTDTQYF
TGTGCCACCGGTCCCGGGACAGGGGACACAGATACGCAGTATTTT
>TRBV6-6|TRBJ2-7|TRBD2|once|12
CATSSGGYEQYF
TGTGCCACATCTAGCGGGGGTTACGAGCAGTACTTC
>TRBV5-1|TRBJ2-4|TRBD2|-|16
CASSPAGPPVKNIQYF
TGCGCCAGCAGCCCAGCGGGGCCACCCGTCAAAAACATTCAGTACTTC
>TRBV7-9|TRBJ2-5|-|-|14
CASSPGRPKETQYF
TGTGCCAGCAGCCCGGGGCGGCCCAAAGAGACCCAGTACTTC
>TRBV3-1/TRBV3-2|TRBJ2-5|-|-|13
CASSQTVQETQYF
TGTGCCAGCAGCCAGACGGTTCAAGAGACCCAGTACTTC
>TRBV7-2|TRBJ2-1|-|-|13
CASSLMAGDEQFF
TGTGCCAGCAGCTTAATGGCGGGCGATGAGCAGTTCTTC
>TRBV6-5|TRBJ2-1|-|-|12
CASRTGRGEQFF
TGTGCCAGCAGAACCGGACGGGGCGAGCAGTTCTTC
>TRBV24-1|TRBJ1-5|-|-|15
CATSDLGTEYQPQHF
TGTGCCACCAGTGATTTGGGGACTGAGTATCAGCCCCAGCATTTT
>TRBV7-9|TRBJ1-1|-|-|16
CASSLLGGNMNTEAFF
TGTGCCAGCAGCTTATTAGGTGGGAACATGAACACTGAAGCTTTCTTT
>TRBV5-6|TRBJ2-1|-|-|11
CASSLGERQFF
TGTGCCAGCAGCTTGGGGGAACGGCAGTTCTTC
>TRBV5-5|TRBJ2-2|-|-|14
CASSLVVNTGELFF
TGTGCCAGCAGCTTGGTAGTTAACACCGGGGAGCTGTTTTTT
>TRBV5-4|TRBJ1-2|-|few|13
CASSLDRLRGYTF
TGTGCCAGCAGCCTCGACAGGTTAAGGGGCTACACCTTC
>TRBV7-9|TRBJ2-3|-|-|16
CASSELVASSTDTQYF
TGTGCCAGCAGCGAGTTAGTTGCCTCTAGCACAGATACGCAGTATTTT
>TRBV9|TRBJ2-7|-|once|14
CASSVGPESYEQYF
TGTGCCAGCAGCGTAGGCCCAGAATCCTACGAGCAGTACTTC
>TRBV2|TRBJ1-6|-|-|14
CASGLTGSNSPLHF
TGTGCCAGCGGACTAACAGGGTCCAATTCACCCCTCCACTTT
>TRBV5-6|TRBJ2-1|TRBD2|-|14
CASSLEASGGQQFF
TGTGCCAGCAGCTTGGAGGCTAGCGGGGGGCAGCAGTTCTTC
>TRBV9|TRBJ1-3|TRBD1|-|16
CASSVGQGAFGNTIYF
TGTGCCAGCAGCGTAGGACAGGGGGCCTTTGGAAACACCATATATTTT
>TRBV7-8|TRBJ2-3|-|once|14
CASSLRQSTDTQYF
TGTGCCAGCAGCTTGAGGCAGAGCACAGATACGCAGTATTTT
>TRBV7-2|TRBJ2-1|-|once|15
CASSSHRAAPPEQFF
TGTGCCAGCAGCTCACACAGGGCGGCTCCGCCTGAGCAGTTCTTC
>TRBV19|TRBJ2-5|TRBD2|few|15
CASRRGGHSGETQYF
TGTGCCAGTAGGCGGGGGGGCCACAGCGGGGAGACCCAGTACTTC
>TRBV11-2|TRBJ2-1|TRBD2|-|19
CASSRSASGGSPVYNEQFF
TGTGCCAGCAGCCGCTCTGCCAGCGGGGGGTCGCCCGTGTACAATGAGCAGTTCTTC
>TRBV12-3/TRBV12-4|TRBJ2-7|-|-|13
CASSSGGSYEQYF
TGTGCCAGCAGTTCTGGGGGCTCCTACGAGCAGTACTTC